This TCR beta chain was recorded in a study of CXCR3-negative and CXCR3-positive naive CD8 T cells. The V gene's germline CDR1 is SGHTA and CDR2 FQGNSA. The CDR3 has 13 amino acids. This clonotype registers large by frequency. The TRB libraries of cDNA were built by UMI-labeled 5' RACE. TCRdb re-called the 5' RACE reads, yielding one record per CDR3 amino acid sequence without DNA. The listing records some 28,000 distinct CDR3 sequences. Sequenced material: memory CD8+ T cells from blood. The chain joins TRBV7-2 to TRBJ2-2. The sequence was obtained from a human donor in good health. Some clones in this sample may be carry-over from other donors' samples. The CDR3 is CASSSPNTGELFF.